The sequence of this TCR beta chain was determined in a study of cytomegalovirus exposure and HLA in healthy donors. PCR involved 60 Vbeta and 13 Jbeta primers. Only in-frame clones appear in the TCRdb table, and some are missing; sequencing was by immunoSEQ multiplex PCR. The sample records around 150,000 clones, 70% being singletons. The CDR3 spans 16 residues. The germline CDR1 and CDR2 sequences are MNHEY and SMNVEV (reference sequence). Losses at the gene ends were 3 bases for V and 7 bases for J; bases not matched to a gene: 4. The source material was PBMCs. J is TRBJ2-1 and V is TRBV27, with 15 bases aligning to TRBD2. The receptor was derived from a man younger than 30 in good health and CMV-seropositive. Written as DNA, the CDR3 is TGTGCCAGCAGTTTGGGACTAGCGGGAGGTCGTAATGAGCAGTTCTTC. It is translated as CASSLGLAGGRNEQFF.